This T cell receptor beta chain appears in the sequencing data of a study of blood T cell repertoires in COVID-19. The study drew participants aged roughly 18 to 95 years from some 24 US areas. Cohorts were determined from participant-reported clinical history. The recovered donors of Cohort 3 showed two negative PCRs, clearance, or symptom resolution. The protocol was immunoSEQ multiplex PCR, while the TCRdb copy is restricted to in-frame clones and leaves out a portion. The sample records 300,000 or so clones, 90% being singletons. This clonotype originated in a man in his 60s who had recovered from COVID-19. The sample consisted of PBMCs or T cells enriched from blood (not recorded which).

CDR3 in DNA: TGCGCCAGCAGCTTGGCGGGTGGGGGCCCCTACAATGAGCAGTTCTTC. Its protein product is CASSLAGGGPYNEQFF. This chain joins TRBV5-1 and TRBJ2-1; tentatively, D is TRBD1 (6 bases). The CDR3 covers 16 residues. V was shortened by 0 bases and J by 2 bases, with 12 bases between the two germline ends. Germline V CDR1 and CDR2: SGHRS, YFSETQ.